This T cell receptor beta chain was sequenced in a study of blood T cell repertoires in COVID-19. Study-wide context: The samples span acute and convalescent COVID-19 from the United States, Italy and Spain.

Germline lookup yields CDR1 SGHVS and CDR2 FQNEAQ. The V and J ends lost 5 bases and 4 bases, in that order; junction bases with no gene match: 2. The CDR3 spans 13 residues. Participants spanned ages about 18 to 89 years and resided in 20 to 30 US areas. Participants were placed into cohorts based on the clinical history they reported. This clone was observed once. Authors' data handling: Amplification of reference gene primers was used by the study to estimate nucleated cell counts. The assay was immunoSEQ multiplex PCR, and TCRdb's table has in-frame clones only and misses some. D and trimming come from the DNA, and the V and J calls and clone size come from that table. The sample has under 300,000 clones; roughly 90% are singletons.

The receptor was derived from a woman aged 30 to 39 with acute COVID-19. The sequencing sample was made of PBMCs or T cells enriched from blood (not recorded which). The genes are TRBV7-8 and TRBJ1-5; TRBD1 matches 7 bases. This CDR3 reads CASSGTENQPQHF. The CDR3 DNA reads TGTGCCAGCAGCGGGACAGAGAATCAGCCCCAGCATTTT.